A selection of T cell receptor beta chains follows, all from one sample in a study of blood T cells in healthy people across ages. TCRdb passed the 5' RACE reads through MiXCR, listing each CDR3 protein once. The data contain about 1.5 million distinct CDR3 sequences, around 39% of them seen just once; the ten biggest clones take up roughly 7.7%. Sample: blood. These receptor sequences come from a woman aged 18-30 years in good health. CDR3s include the opening cysteine and the closing phenylalanine or tryptophan. D genes are given only for firm matches. Part of the rows lack a size; the others show once, few, many or a class for expanded clones.

D: TRBD2; J: TRBJ2-1; size: few; V: TRBV5-5; DNA: TGTGCCAGCAGCTTGTATGGTGGGAGGGATGAGCAGTTCTTC; CDR3: CASSLYGGRDEQFF
D: TRBD1; J: TRBJ2-5; size: once; V: TRBV6-5; DNA: TGTGCCAGCAGGGCCGGGACAGGGGCGTACAATGAGCAGTACTTC; CDR3: CASRAGTGAYNEQYF
D: .; J: TRBJ2-1; size: .; V: TRBV6-1; DNA: TGTGCCAGCAGTGAAATAGGGCAGGGAGGCGGTCGGGAGCAGTTCTTC; CDR3: CASSEIGQGGGREQFF
D: .; J: TRBJ1-1; size: .; V: TRBV7-2; DNA: TGTGCCAGCAGCCCGCCTGGGGGAGGATTGAACACTGAAGCTTTCTTT; CDR3: CASSPPGGGLNTEAFF
D: TRBD2; J: TRBJ2-3; size: many; V: TRBV20-1; DNA: TGCAGTGCTAGAGATCCCAGCGGGGTCGGAGATACGCAGTATTTT; CDR3: CSARDPSGVGDTQYF
D: TRBD1; J: TRBJ2-3; size: .; V: TRBV2; DNA: TGTGCCAGCAGTCGCGGACAGGGCAAGAGCACAGATACGCAGTATTTT; CDR3: CASSRGQGKSTDTQYF
D: TRBD1; J: TRBJ1-5; size: .; V: TRBV6-5; DNA: TGTGCCAGCAGTTACTCAGACAGGGCAGGTCAGCCCCAGCATTTT; CDR3: CASSYSDRAGQPQHF
D: TRBD1; J: TRBJ2-2; size: .; V: TRBV27; DNA: TGTGCCAGCGGCCAAGACAGGGGAATAACCGGGGAGCTGTTTTTT; CDR3: CASGQDRGITGELFF
D: .; J: TRBJ1-1; size: few; V: TRBV12-3/TRBV12-4; DNA: TGTGCCAGCAGTTTAGGAGAGTATGGGGGACCTGAAGCTTTCTTT; CDR3: CASSLGEYGGPEAFF
D: .; J: TRBJ2-3; size: few; V: TRBV12-3/TRBV12-4; DNA: TGTGCCAGCAGTTCACACGGGCCTGCTAGCACAGATACGCAGTATTTT; CDR3: CASSSHGPASTDTQYF
D: TRBD2; J: TRBJ2-7; size: few; V: TRBV9; DNA: TGTGCCAGCAGCGTAGACGGGGGGGCCAGTGTCCACGAGCAGTACTTC; CDR3: CASSVDGGASVHEQYF
D: TRBD2; J: TRBJ2-7; size: few; V: TRBV4-2; DNA: TGTGCCAGCAGCCAAGAGGAGGTCGGCGGGAGAGCTTTGTACTACGAGCAGTACTTC; CDR3: CASSQEEVGGRALYYEQYF
D: TRBD2; J: TRBJ2-5; size: .; V: TRBV20-1; DNA: TGCAGTGCTCGGCGGGAGGTTTATGGGGAGACCCAGTACTTC; CDR3: CSARREVYGETQYF
D: TRBD1; J: TRBJ2-2; size: .; V: TRBV6-6; DNA: TGTGCCAGCAGTCCGACGGGACAGGGCCCCGGGGAGCTGTTTTTT; CDR3: CASSPTGQGPGELFF